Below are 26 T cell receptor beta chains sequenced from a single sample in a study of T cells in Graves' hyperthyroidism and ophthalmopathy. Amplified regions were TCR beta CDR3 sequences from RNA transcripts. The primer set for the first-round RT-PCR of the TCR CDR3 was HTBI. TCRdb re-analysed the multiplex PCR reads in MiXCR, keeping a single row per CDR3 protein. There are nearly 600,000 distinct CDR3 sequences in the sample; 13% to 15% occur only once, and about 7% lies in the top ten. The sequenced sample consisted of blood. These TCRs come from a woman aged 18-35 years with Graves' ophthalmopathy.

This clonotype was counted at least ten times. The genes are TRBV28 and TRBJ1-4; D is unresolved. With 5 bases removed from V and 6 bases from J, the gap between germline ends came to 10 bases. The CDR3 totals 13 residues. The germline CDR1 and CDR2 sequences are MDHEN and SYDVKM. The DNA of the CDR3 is TGTGCCAGCAGTCGGGCATCGGATGAAAAACTGTTTTTT. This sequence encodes CASSRASDEKLFF.

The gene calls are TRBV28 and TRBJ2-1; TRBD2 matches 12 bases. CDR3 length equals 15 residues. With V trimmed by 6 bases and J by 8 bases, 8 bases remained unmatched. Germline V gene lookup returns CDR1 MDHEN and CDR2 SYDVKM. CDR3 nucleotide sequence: TGTGCCAGCAGGCCGACTAGCGGGAGAGGGGATGAGCAGTTCTTC. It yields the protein CASRPTSGRGDEQFF.

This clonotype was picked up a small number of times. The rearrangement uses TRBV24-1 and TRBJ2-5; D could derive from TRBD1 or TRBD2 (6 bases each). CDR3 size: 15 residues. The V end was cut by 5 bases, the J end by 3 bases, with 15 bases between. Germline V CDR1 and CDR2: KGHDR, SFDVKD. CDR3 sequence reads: CATSVNREAKETQYF. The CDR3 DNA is TGTGCCACCAGTGTAAACAGGGAGGCAAAAGAGACCCAGTACTTC.

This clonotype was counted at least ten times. CDR3 protein: CASSLTGLGGSPLHF. The CDR3 bases are TGTGCCAGCAGTTTAACCGGGCTTGGGGGCTCACCCCTCCACTTT. The rearrangement joins TRBV28 to TRBJ1-6, with a tentative D call TRBD1 (6 bases). The CDR3 contains 15 residues. Germline V gene data show CDR1 as MDHEN and CDR2 as SYDVKM. V shed 2 bases and J shed 10 bases, with 15 bases lying between them.

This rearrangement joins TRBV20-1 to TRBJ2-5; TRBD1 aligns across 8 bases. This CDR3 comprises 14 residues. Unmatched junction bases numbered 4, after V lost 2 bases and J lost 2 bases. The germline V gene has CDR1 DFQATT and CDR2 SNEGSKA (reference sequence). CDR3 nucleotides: TGCAGTGCTAGACAGGGGGCGCGGCAAGAGACCCAGTACTTC. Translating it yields CSARQGARQETQYF.

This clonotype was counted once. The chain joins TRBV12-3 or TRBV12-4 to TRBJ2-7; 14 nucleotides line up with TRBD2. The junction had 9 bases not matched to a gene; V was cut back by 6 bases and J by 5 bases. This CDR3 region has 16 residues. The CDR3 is CASSFGTSGRVDEQYF. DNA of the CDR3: TGTGCCAGCAGCTTCGGGACTAGCGGGAGAGTCGACGAGCAGTACTTC.

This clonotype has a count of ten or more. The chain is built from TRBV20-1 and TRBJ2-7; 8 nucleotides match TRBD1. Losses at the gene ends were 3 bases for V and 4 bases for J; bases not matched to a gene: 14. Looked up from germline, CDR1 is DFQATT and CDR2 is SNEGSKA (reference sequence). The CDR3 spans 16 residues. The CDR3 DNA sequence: TGCAGTGCTAGTTTGTGGACAGGGCTTGTCGGGTACGAGCAGTACTTC. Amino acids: CSASLWTGLVGYEQYF.

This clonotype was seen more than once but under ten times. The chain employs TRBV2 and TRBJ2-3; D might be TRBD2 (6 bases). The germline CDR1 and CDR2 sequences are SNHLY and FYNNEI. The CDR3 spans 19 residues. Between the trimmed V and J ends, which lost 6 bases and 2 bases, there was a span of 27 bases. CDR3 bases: TGTGCCAGCAGGTTCCCTATGGGACCGGTGGGACTCCTCACAGATACGCAGTATTTT. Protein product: CASRFPMGPVGLLTDTQYF.

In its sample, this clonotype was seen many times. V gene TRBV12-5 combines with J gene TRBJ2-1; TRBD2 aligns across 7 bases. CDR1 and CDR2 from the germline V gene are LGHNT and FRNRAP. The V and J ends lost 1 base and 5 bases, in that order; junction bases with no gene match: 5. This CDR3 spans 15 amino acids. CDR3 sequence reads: CASGLGQRGNNEQFF. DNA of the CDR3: TGTGCTAGTGGTTTGGGACAGCGGGGTAACAATGAGCAGTTCTTC.

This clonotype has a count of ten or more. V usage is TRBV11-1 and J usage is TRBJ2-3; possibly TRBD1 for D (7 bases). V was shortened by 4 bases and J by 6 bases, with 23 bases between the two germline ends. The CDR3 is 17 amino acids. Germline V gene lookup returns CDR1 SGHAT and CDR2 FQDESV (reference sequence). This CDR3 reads CASSSHISGGGVDTQYF. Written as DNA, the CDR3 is TGTGCCAGCAGCTCGCACATTAGCGGAGGGGGCGTCGATACGCAGTATTTT.

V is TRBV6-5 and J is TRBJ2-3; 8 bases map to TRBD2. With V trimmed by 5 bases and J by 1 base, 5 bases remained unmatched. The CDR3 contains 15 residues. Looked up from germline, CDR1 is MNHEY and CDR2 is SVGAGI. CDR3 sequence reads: CASSISTSGTDTQYF. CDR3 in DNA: TGTGCCAGCAGTATCTCGACTAGCGGCACAGATACGCAGTATTTT.

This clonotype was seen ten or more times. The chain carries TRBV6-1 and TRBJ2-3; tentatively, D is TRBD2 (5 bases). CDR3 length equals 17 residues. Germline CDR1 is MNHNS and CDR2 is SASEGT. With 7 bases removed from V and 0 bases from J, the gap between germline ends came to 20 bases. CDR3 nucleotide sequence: TGTGCCAGCACCCTCTTGGGAGTTTCTCCTAGCACAGATACGCAGTATTTT. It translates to CASTLLGVSPSTDTQYF.

The CDR3 bases are TGTGCCAGCAGTTACAGCTCGGGCAGTTACACAGATACGCAGTATTTT. It translates to CASSYSSGSYTDTQYF. This chain joins TRBV6-5 and TRBJ2-3; D remains unclear. Germline lookup yields CDR1 MNHEY and CDR2 SVGAGI. With 2 bases removed from V and 2 bases from J, the gap between germline ends came to 14 bases. CDR3 size: 16 residues.

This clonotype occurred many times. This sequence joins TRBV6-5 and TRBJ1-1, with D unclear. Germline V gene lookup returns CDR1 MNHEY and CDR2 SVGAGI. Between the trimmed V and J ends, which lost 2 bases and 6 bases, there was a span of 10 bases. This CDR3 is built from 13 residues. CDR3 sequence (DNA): TGTGCCAGCAGTTACCTGCGGAAGTCTGAAGCTTTCTTT. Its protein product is CASSYLRKSEAFF.

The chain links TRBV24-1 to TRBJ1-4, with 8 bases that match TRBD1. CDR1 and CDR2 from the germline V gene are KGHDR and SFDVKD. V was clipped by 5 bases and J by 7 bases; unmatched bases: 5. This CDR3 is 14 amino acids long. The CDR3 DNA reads TGTGCCACCAGTGCAGGGGGCTCGAGTGAAAAACTGTTTTTT. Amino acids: CATSAGGSSEKLFF.

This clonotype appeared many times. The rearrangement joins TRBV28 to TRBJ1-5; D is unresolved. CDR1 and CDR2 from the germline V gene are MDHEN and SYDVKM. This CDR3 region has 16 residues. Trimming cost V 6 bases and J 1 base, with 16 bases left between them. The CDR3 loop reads CASSEWRAASNQPQHF. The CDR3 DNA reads TGTGCCAGCAGCGAATGGAGGGCCGCGAGCAATCAGCCCCAGCATTTT.

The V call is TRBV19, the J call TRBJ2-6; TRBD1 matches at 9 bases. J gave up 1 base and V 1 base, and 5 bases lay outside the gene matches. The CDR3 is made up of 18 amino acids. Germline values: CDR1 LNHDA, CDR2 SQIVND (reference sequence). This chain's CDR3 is CASSIAWDRESGANVLTF. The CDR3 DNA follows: TGTGCCAGTAGTATAGCGTGGGACAGGGAATCTGGGGCCAACGTCCTGACTTTC.

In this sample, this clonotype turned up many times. The CDR3 DNA sequence: TGCAGTGCTAGAGATCAGGGGGCGCATCTAGAGACCCAGTACTTC. It yields the protein CSARDQGAHLETQYF. This sequence joins TRBV20-1 and TRBJ2-5, with 8 bases aligning to TRBD1. Germline-derived CDR1 and CDR2 are DFQATT and SNEGSKA (reference sequence). V lost 0 bases and J lost 4; bases outside the gene matches: 7. The CDR3 has 15 residues.

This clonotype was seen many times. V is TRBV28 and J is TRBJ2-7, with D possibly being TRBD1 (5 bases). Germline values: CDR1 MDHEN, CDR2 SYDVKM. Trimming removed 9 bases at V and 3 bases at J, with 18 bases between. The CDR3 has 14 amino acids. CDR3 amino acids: CASKPPTRGYEQYF. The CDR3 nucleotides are TGTGCCAGTAAGCCCCCTACAAGGGGCTACGAGCAGTACTTC.

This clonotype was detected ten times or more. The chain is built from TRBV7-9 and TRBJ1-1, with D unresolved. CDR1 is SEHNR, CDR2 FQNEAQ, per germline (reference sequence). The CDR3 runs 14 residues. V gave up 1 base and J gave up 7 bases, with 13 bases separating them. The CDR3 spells CASSLGEAGREAFF. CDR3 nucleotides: TGTGCCAGCAGCTTAGGCGAGGCAGGTCGTGAAGCTTTCTTT.

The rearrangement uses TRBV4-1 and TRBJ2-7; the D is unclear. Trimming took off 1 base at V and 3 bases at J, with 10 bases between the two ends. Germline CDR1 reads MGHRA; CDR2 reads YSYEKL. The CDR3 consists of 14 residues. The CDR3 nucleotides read TGCGCCAGCAGCCAAGCCATAACAATCTACGAGCAGTACTTC. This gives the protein CASSQAITIYEQYF.

The CDR3 is CASRTGFWYTDTQYF. As DNA, the CDR3 is TGTGCCAGCAGGACAGGTTTTTGGTACACAGATACGCAGTATTTT. The V call is TRBV6-1, the J call TRBJ2-3; tentative D call: TRBD1 (6 bases). V was shortened by 6 bases and J by 2 bases, with 15 bases between the two germline ends. This CDR3 spans 15 amino acids. Germline-derived CDR1 and CDR2 are MNHNS and SASEGT.

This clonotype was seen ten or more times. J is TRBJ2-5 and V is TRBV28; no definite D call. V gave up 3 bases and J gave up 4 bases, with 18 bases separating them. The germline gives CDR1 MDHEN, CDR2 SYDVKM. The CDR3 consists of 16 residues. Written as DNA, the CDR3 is TGTGCCAGCAGTTTGCGCTGGGATAGGACCCGAGAGACCCAGTACTTC. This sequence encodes CASSLRWDRTRETQYF.

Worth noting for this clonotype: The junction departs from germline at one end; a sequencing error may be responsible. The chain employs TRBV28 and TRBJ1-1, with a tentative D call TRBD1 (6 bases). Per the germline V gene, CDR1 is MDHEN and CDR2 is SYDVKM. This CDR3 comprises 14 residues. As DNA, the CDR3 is TGTGCCTGCAGGGTAGACAGGTCGGGGACTGAAGCTTTCTTT. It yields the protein CACRVDRSGTEAFF.

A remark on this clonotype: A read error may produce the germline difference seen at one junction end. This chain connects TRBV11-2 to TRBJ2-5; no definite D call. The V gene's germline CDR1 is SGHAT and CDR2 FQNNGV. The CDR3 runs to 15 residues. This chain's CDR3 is CASSHSDTLWETQYF. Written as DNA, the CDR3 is TGCGCCAGCAGCCACTCCGATACCCTGTGGGAGACCCAGTACTTC.

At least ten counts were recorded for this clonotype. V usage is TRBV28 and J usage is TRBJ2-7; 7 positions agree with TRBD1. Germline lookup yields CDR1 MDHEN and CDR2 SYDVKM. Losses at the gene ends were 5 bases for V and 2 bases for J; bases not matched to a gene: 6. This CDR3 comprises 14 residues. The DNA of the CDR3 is TGTGCCAGCAGTCTTGACAGGGTAGCCTACGAGCAGTACTTC. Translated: CASSLDRVAYEQYF.